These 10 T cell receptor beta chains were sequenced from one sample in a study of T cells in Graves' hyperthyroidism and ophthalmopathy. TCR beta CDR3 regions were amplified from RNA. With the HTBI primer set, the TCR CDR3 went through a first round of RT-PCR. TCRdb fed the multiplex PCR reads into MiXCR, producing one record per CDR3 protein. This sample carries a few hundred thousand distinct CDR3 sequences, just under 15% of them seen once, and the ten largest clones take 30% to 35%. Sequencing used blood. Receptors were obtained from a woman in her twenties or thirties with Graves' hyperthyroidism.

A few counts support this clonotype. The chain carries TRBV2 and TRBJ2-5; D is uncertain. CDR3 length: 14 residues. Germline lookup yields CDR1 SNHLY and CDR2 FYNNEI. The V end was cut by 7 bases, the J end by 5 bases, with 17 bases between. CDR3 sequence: CASNPGVGVETQYF. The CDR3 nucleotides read TGTGCCAGCAATCCCGGTGTGGGCGTGGAGACCCAGTACTTC. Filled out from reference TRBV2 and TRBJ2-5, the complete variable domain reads EPEVTQTPSHQVTQMGQEVILRCVPISNHLYFYWYRQILGQKVEFLVSFYNNEISEKSEIFDDQFSVERPDGSNFTLKIRSTKLEDSAMYFCASNPGVGVETQYFGPGTRLLVL.

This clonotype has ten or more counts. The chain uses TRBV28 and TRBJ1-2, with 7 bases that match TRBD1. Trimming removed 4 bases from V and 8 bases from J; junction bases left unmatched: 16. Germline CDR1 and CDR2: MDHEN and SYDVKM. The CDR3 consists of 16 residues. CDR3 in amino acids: CASSYHPGTVNKGYTF. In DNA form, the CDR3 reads TGTGCCAGCAGTTACCATCCGGGGACAGTTAATAAGGGCTACACCTTC.

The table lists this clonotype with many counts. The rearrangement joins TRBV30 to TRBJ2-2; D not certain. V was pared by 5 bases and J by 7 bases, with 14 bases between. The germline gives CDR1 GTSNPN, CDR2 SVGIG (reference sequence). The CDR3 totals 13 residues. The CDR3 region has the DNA TGTGCCTGGGGAGTTTTACGCGGCGGGGAGCTGTTTTTT. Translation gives CAWGVLRGGELFF.

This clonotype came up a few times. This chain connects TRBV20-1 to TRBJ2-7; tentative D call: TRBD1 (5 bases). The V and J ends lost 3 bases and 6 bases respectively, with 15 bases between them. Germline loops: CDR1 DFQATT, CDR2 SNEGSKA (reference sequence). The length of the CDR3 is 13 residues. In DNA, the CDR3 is TGCAGTGCTAGTAGGTCAGGGCGATCCGAGCAGTACTTC. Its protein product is CSASRSGRSEQYF.

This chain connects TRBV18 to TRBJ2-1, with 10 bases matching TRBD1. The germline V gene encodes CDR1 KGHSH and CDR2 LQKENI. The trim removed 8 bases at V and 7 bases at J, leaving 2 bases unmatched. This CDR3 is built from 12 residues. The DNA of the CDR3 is TGTGCCAGCCCGGGACAGGGGAATGAGCAGTTCTTC. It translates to CASPGQGNEQFF.

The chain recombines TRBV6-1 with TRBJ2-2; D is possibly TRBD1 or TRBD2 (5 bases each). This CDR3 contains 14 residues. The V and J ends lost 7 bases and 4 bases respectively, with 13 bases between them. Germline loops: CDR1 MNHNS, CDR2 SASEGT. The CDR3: CASKRDGLTGELFF. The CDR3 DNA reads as TGTGCCAGCAAAAGGGACGGCCTCACCGGGGAGCTGTTTTTT.

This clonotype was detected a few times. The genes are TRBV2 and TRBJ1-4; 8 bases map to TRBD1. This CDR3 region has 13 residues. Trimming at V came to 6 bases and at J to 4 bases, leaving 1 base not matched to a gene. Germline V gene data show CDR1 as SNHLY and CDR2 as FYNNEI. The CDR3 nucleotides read TGTGCCAGCAGCAGGGGGCTTAATGAAAAACTGTTTTTT. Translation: CASSRGLNEKLFF.

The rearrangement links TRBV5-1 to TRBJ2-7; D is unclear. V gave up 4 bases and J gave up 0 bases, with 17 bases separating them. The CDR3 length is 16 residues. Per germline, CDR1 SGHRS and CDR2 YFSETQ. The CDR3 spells CASSNPRDKYSYEQYF. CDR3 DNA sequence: TGCGCCAGCAGCAACCCCCGAGACAAATACTCCTACGAGCAGTACTTC.

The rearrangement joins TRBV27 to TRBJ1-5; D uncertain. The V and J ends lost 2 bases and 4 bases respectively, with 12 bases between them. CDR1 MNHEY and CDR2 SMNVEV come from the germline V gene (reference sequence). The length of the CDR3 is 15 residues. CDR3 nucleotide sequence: TGTGCCAGCAGTTTAATCAGTGGTGATAATCAGCCCCAGCATTTT. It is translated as CASSLISGDNQPQHF.

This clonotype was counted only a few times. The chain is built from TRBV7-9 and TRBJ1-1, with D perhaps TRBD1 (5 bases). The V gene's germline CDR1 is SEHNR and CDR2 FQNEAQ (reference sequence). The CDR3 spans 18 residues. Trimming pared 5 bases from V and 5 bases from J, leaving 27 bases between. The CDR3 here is CASSPHLGGVVVWTEAFF. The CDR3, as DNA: TGTGCCAGCAGCCCTCACTTGGGGGGGGTTGTTGTGTGGACTGAAGCTTTCTTT.